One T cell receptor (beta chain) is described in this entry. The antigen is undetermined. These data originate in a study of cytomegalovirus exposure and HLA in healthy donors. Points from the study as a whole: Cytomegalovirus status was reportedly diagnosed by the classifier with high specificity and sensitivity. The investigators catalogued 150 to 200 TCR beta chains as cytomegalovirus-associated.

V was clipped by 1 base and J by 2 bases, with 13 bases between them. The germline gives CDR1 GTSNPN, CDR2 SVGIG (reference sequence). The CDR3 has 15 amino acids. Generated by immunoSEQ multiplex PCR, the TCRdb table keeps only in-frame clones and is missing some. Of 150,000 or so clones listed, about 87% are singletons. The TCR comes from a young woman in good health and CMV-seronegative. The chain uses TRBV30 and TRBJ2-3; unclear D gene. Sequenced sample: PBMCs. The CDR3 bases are TGTGCCTGGAGTGGGAGTCTTACCTCCACAGATACGCAGTATTTT. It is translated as CAWSGSLTSTDTQYF.